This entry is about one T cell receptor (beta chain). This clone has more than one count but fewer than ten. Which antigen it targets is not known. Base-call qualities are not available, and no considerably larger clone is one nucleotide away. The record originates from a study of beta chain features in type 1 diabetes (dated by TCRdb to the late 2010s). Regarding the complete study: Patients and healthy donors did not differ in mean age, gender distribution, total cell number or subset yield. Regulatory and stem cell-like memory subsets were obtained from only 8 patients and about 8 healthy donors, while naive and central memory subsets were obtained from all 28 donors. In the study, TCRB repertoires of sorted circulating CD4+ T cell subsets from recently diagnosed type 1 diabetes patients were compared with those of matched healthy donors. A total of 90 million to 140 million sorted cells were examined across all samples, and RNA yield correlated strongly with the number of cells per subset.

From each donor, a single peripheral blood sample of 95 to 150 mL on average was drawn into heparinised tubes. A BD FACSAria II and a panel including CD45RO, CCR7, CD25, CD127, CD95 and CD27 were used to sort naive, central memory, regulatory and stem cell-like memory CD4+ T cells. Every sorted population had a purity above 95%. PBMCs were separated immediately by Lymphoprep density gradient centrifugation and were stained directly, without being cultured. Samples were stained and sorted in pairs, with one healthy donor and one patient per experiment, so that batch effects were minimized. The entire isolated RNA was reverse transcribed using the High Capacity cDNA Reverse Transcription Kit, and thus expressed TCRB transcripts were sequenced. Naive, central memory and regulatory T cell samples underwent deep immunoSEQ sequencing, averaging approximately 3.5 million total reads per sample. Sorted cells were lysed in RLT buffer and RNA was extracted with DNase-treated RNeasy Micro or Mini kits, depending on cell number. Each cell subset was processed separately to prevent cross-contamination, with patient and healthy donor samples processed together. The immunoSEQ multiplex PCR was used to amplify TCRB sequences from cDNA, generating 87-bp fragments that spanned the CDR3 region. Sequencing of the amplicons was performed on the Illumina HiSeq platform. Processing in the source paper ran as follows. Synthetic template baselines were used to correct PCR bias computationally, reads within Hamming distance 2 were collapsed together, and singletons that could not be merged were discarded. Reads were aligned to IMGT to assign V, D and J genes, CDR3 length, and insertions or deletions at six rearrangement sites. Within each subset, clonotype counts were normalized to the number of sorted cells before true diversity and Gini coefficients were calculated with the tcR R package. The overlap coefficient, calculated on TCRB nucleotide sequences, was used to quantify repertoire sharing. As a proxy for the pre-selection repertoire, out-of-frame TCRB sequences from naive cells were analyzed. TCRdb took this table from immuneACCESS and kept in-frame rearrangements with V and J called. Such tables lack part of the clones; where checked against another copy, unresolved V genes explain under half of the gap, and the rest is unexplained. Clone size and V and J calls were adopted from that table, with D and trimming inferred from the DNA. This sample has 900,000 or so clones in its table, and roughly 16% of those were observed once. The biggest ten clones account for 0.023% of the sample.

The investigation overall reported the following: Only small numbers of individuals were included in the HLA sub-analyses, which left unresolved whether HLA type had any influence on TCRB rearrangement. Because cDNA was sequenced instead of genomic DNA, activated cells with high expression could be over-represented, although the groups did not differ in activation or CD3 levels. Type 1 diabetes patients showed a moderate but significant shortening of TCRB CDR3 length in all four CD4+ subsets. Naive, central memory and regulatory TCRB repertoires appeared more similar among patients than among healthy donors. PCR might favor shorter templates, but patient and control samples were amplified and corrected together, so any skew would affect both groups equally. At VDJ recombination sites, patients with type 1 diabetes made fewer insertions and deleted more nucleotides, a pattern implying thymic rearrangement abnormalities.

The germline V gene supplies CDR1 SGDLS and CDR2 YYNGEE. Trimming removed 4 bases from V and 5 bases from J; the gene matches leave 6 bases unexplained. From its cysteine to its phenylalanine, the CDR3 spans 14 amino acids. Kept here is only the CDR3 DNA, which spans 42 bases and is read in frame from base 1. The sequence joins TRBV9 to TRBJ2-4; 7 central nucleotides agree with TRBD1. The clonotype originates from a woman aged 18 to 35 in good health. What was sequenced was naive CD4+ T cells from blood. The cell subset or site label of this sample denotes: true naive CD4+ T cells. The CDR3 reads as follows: CASSSGQLENIQYF. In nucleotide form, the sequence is TGTGCCAGCAGCTCGGGACAGCTTGAAAACATTCAGTACTTC. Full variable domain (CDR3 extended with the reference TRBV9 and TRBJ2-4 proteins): DSGVTQTPKHLITATGQRVTLRCSPRSGDLSVYWYQQSLDQGLQFLIQYYNGEERAKGNILERFSAQQFPDLHSELNLSSLELGDSALYFCASSSGQLENIQYFGAGTRLSVL.